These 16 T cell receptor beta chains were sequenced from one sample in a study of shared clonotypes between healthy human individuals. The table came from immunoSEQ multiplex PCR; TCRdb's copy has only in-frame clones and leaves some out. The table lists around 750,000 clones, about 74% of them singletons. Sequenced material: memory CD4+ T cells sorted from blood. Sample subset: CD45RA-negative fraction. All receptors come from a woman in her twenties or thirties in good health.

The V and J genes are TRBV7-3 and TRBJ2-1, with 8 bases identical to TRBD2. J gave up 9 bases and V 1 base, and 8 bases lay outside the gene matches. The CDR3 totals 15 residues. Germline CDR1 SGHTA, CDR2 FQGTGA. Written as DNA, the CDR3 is TGTGCCAGCAGCTTAAAGACGGGAGGGCCAAGTGAGCAGTTCTTC. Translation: CASSLKTGGPSEQFF. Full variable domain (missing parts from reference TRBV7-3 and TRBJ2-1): GAGVSQTPSNKVTEKGKYVELRCDPISGHTALYWYRQSLGQGPEFLIYFQGTGAADDSGLPNDRFFAVRPEGSVSTLKIQRTERGDSAVYLCASSLKTGGPSEQFFGPGTRLTVL.

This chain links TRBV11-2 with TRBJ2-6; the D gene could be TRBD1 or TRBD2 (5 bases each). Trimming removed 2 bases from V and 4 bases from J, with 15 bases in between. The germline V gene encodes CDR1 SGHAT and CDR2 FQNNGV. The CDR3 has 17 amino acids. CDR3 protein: CASSLKVSGTGANVLTF. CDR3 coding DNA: TGTGCCAGCAGCTTAAAAGTCTCCGGGACCGGGGCCAACGTCCTGACTTTC.

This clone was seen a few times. In DNA form, the CDR3 reads TGTGCCAGTAGCCAGGGGCCGAACACTGAAGCTTTCTTT. As protein: CASSQGPNTEAFF. The chain carries TRBV19 and TRBJ1-1; weak D call: TRBD1 (6 bases). V lost 6 bases, J lost 1 base, and 9 bases lay in between. CDR3 length: 13 residues. Germline loops: CDR1 LNHDA, CDR2 SQIVND (reference sequence).

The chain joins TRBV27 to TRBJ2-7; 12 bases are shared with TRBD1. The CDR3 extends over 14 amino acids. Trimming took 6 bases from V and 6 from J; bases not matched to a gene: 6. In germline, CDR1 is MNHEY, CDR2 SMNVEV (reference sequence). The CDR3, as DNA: TGTGCCAGCAGAGGGACAGGGGGCGCGGTCGAGCAGTACTTC. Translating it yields CASRGTGGAVEQYF.

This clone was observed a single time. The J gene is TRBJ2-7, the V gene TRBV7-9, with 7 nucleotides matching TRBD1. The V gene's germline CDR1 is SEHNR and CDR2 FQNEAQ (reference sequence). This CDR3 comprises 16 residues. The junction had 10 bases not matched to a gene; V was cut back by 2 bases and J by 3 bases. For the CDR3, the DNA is TGTGCCAGCAGCTTAATGGGACAGAACTCCATCTACGAGCAGTACTTC. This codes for CASSLMGQNSIYEQYF.

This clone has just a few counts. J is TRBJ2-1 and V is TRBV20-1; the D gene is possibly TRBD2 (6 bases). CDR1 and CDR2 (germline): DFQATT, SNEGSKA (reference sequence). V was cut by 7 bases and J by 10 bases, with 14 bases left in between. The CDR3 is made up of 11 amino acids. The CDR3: CSGWRALEQFF. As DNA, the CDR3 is TGCAGTGGCTGGAGGGCCTTAGAGCAGTTCTTC.

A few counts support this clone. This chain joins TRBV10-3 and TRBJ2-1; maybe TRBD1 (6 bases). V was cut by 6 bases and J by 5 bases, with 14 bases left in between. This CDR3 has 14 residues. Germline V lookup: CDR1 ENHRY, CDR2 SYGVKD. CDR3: CAIRDSQGNNEQFF. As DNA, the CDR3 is TGTGCCATCAGGGACTCACAGGGAAACAATGAGCAGTTCTTC.

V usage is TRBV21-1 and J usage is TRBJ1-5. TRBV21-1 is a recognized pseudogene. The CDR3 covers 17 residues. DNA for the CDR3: TGTGCCAGCAGCCCTGAGGGTCGGGACCGTAGCAATCAGCCCCAGCATTTT. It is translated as CASSPEGRDRSNQPQHF.

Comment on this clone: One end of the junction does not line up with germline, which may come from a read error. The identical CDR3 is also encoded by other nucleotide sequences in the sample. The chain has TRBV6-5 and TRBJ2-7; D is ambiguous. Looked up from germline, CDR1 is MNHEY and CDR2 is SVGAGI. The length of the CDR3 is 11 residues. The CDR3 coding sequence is TGTGCCACCTCGAGATCCTACGAGCAGTACTTT. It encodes CATSRSYEQYF.

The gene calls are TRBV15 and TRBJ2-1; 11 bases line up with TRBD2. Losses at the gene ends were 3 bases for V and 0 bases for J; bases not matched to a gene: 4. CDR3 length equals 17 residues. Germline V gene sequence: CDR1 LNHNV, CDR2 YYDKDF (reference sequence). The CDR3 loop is CATSSGLAGFSYNEQFF. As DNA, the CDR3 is TGTGCCACCAGCAGCGGACTAGCGGGTTTCTCCTACAATGAGCAGTTCTTC.

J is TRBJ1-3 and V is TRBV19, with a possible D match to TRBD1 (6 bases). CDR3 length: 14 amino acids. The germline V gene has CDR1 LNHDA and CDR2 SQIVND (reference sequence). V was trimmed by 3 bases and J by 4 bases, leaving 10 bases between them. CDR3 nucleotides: TGTGCCAGTAGTATTACAGGGTCCGGAAACACCATATATTTT. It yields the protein CASSITGSGNTIYF. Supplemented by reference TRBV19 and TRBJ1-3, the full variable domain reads DGGITQSPKYLFRKEGQNVTLSCEQNLNHDAMYWYRQDPGQGLRLIYYSQIVNDFQKGDIAEGYSVSREKKESFPLTVTSAQKNPTAFYLCASSITGSGNTIYFGEGSWLTVV.

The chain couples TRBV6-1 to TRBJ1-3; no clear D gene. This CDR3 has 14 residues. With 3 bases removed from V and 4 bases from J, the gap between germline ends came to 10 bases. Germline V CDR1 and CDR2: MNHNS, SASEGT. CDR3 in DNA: TGTGCCAGCAGTGAGAGGGTGGCCGGAAACACCATATATTTT. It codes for CASSERVAGNTIYF.

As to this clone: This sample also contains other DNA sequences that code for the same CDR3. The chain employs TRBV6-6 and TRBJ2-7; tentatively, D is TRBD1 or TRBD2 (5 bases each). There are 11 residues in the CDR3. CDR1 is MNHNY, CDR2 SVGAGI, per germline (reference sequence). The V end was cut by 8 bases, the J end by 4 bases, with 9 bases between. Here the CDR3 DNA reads TGTGCCAGCGGGGACGCGTACGAGCAGTACTTC. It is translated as CASGDAYEQYF.

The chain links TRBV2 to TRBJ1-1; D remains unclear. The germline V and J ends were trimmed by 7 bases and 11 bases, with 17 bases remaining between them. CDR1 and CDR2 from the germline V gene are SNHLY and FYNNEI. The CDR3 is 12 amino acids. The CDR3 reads CASTFDVRDAFF. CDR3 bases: TGTGCCAGCACGTTTGACGTCCGGGATGCTTTCTTT.

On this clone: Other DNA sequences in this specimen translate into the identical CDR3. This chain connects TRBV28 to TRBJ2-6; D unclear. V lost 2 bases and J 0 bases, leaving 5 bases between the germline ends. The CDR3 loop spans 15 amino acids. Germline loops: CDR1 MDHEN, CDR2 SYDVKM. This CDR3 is CASSLRNSGANVLTF. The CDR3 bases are TGTGCCAGCAGTTTAAGAAACTCTGGGGCCAACGTCCTGACTTTC.

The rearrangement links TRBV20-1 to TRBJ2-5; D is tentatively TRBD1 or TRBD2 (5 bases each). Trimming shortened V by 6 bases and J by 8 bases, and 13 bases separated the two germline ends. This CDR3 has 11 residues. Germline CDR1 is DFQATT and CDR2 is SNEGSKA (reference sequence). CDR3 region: CSAWDQGTQYF. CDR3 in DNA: TGCAGTGCATGGGACCAGGGTACCCAGTACTTC.